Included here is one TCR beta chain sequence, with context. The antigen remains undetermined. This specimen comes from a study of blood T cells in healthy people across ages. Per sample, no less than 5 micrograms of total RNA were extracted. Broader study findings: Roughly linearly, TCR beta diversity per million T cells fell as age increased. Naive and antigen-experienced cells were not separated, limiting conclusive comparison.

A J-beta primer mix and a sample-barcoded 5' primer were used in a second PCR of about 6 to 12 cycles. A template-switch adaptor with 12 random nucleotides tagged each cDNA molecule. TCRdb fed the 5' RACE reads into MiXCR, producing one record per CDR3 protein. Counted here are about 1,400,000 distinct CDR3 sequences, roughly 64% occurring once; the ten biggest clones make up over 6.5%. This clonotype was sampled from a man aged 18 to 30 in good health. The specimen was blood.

The CDR3 region has the DNA TGTGCCAGCAGTTACTCCTCCGCCGACGGGCTAGTGAGCTACGAGCAGTACTTC. Translating it yields CASSYSSADGLVSYEQYF. This sequence joins TRBV6-2 or TRBV6-3 and TRBJ2-4; D uncertain. The end of the DNA fits TRBJ2-7 better, so the J call may be wrong. The CDR3 is 18 residues long. Germline V gene lookup returns CDR1 MNHEY and CDR2 SVGEGT.